Shown below are 27 T cell receptor beta chains from a single sample sequenced in a study of response to subunit inactivated influenza vaccine. TCRdb analysed the RT-PCR reads with MiXCR anew, one entry per CDR3 protein. The sample shows hundreds of thousands of distinct CDR3 sequences, about 15% of them seen only once. The sample was PBMCs from blood, taken 14 to 15 days before vaccination. Every receptor here comes from a man in his fifties who received an inactivated influenza vaccine.

This clonotype came up a few times. This rearrangement joins TRBV3-1 to TRBJ2-1; 7 positions match TRBD2. Germline V gives CDR1 LGHDT, CDR2 YNNKEL (reference sequence). CDR3 length: 20 residues. The V gene end was trimmed by 5 bases and the J gene end by 0 bases; junction bases not matched to a gene: 19. The CDR3 region has the DNA TGTGCCAGCAGCATCGGGAGGACGAGACAATCTCCTGGCTCCTACAATGAGCAGTTCTTC. Translation gives CASSIGRTRQSPGSYNEQFF.

This chain connects TRBV5-5 to TRBJ2-7, with D perhaps assigned TRBD1 or TRBD2 (5 bases each). The CDR3 is 14 amino acids. Looked up from germline, CDR1 is SGHKS and CDR2 is YYEKEE (reference sequence). Trimming stripped 2 bases from V and 4 bases from J, with 13 bases between. The CDR3 sequence is CASSFWGSPYEQYF. The CDR3 DNA is TGTGCCAGCAGCTTTTGGGGGAGCCCTTACGAGCAGTACTTC.

The chain recombines TRBV7-2 with TRBJ2-7, with a possible D match to TRBD2 (5 bases). Germline CDR1 and CDR2: SGHTA and FQGNSA. The CDR3 loop spans 14 amino acids. With 3 bases removed from V and 2 bases from J, the gap between germline ends came to 11 bases. The CDR3 DNA is TGTGCCAGCAGCTTCGGACTTGAAGCCTACGAGCAGTACTTC. Translating it yields CASSFGLEAYEQYF.

The sample holds a few counts of this clonotype. The CDR3 DNA follows: TGCGCCAGCAGCCAATTTGGACTAAAGTCCTACAATGAGCAGTTCTTC. It codes for CASSQFGLKSYNEQFF. V is TRBV4-3 and J is TRBJ2-1, with a weak D call TRBD2 (6 bases). Germline CDR1 LGHNA, CDR2 YSLEER. V was shortened by 2 bases and J by 1 base, with 12 bases between the two germline ends. The CDR3 extends over 16 amino acids.

V usage is TRBV6-5 and J usage is TRBJ2-3; D is undetermined. CDR3 length: 14 residues. V was cut by 2 bases and J by 2 bases, with 8 bases left in between. The germline V gene has CDR1 MNHEY and CDR2 SVGAGI. The CDR3 sequence is CASSYQTLTDTQYF. CDR3 DNA sequence: TGTGCCAGCAGTTACCAGACCCTCACAGATACGCAGTATTTT.

The genes are TRBV11-2 and TRBJ1-3; D not certain. Germline V gives CDR1 SGHAT, CDR2 FQNNGV. This CDR3 is 16 amino acids long. Trimming removed 5 bases at V and 0 bases at J, with 14 bases between. CDR3 DNA: TGTGCCAGCAGCCTCCCTTCGGGGAGCTCTGGAAACACCATATATTTT. Its translation is CASSLPSGSSGNTIYF.

About this clonotype: The junction departs from germline at one end; a sequencing error may be responsible. The V call is TRBV6-2 or TRBV6-3, the J call TRBJ2-7; D is possibly TRBD2 (7 bases). This CDR3 has 16 residues. CDR1 MNHEY and CDR2 SVGEGT come from the germline V gene. CDR3 sequence: CASSYSQLRGPGERYF. The CDR3 DNA sequence: TGTGCCAGCAGTTACTCCCAGCTGCGGGGGCCGGGGGAGCGGTACTTC.

The chain has TRBV15 and TRBJ2-7; a possible D gene is TRBD1 (7 bases). Trimming cost V 0 bases and J 2 bases, with 17 bases left between them. This CDR3 has 17 amino acids. The germline CDR1 and CDR2 sequences are LNHNV and YYDKDF (reference sequence). The CDR3 spells CATSRDKIRGRTYEQYF. The DNA of the CDR3 is TGTGCCACCAGCAGAGATAAAATCAGGGGGAGGACCTACGAGCAGTACTTC.

The J gene is TRBJ2-7, the V gene TRBV29-1; a weak D match, TRBD2 (6 bases). Trimming took off 6 bases at V and 4 bases at J, with 19 bases between the two ends. The germline CDR1 and CDR2 sequences are SQVTM and ANQGSEA. The CDR3 sequence is 14 residues long. The CDR3 DNA reads as TGCAGCGTGACTAGTCAAAGAAATTCTTACGAGCAGTACTTC. Protein product: CSVTSQRNSYEQYF.

This clonotype came up many times. V gene TRBV20-1 combines with J gene TRBJ2-1, with D perhaps given as TRBD1 or TRBD2 (5 bases each). This CDR3 is 12 amino acids long. Germline CDR1 is DFQATT and CDR2 is SNEGSKA (reference sequence). Between the trimmed V and J ends, which lost 5 bases and 7 bases, there was a span of 12 bases. CDR3 residues: CSAVSWGNEQFF. The CDR3 DNA follows: TGCAGTGCTGTCTCATGGGGGAATGAGCAGTTCTTC.

This clonotype turned up a few times. The chain is built from TRBV10-3 and TRBJ1-6; a weak D match, TRBD1 (6 bases). V lost 10 bases to trimming and J lost 5 bases, with 21 bases between them. CDR3 length: 16 amino acids. Germline V gene sequence: CDR1 ENHRY, CDR2 SYGVKD. CDR3 region: CATPRGGQLNNSPLHF. CDR3 nucleotides: TGTGCCACCCCGAGGGGGGGGCAGCTCAATAATTCACCCCTCCACTTT.

The sample holds a few counts of this clonotype. The chain joins TRBV3-1 to TRBJ2-3; no reliable D call. Looked up from germline, CDR1 is LGHDT and CDR2 is YNNKEL (reference sequence). Trimming cost V 0 bases and J 9 bases, with 13 bases left between them. The CDR3 contains 14 residues. The CDR3 bases are TGTGCCAGCAGCCAAGATAGGTTTAAGAACACGCAGTATTTT. It codes for CASSQDRFKNTQYF.

This clonotype was seen ten or more times. The chain recombines TRBV7-2 with TRBJ2-7; D is unclear. The length of the CDR3 is 13 residues. Germline lookup yields CDR1 SGHTA and CDR2 FQGNSA. V lost 1 base and J 3 bases, leaving 7 bases between the germline ends. Here the CDR3 reads CASSLGRIYEQYF. CDR3 in DNA: TGTGCCAGCAGCTTAGGCAGGATCTACGAGCAGTACTTC.

This clonotype was observed a few times. This chain connects TRBV7-2 to TRBJ2-5, with 8 nucleotides matching TRBD1. From germline, CDR1 is SGHTA and CDR2 FQGNSA. V dropped 5 bases and J dropped 3; count of bases not matched to a gene: 11. The CDR3 sequence is 16 residues long. CDR3 sequence (DNA): TGTGCCAGCAGCCAGTACAGGGGGACAGCAGAAGAGACCCAGTACTTC. This encodes CASSQYRGTAEETQYF.

This clonotype was seen many times. The chain links TRBV20-1 to TRBJ2-7; 8 bases fit TRBD1. V gave up 0 bases and J gave up 0 bases; unmatched junction bases: 1. The CDR3 sequence is 14 residues long. The germline V gene has CDR1 DFQATT and CDR2 SNEGSKA (reference sequence). The DNA for the CDR3 is TGCAGTGCTAGAGAGCAGGGGGCCTCCTACGAGCAGTACTTC. Translating gives CSAREQGASYEQYF.

This clonotype was seen only a few times. The chain carries TRBV6-1 and TRBJ1-1; 11 bases are a match to TRBD1. Trimming took 6 bases from V and 0 from J; bases not matched to a gene: 3. Germline CDR1 is MNHNS and CDR2 is SASEGT. CDR3 size: 15 residues. CDR3 region: CASRDRGRVNTEAFF. As DNA, the CDR3 is TGTGCCAGCAGGGACAGGGGGCGAGTGAACACTGAAGCTTTCTTT.

This clonotype was observed a few times. The chain couples TRBV15 to TRBJ1-5, with D possibly being TRBD1 (5 bases). Trimming took off 0 bases at V and 4 bases at J, with 16 bases between the two ends. CDR1 and CDR2 (germline): LNHNV, YYDKDF (reference sequence). The CDR3 is 17 amino acids. The CDR3 DNA sequence: TGTGCCACCAGCAGAGATCCTGGGGGGAGAGGGAATCAGCCCCAGCATTTT. Translated, it gives CATSRDPGGRGNQPQHF.

The table lists this clonotype with many counts. The V gene is TRBV7-2, the J gene TRBJ1-5; possibly TRBD1 for D (5 bases). CDR3 size: 15 residues. Between the trimmed V and J ends, which lost 2 bases and 2 bases, there was a span of 10 bases. Germline CDR1 reads SGHTA; CDR2 reads FQGNSA. CDR3 DNA: TGTGCCAGCAGCTTAATGGGGCTTGGCAATCAGCCCCAGCATTTT. Translating gives CASSLMGLGNQPQHF.

This rearrangement joins TRBV4-1 to TRBJ1-2; D is unclear. With 0 bases removed from V and 0 bases from J, the gap between germline ends came to 8 bases. The CDR3 runs to 15 residues. In germline, CDR1 is MGHRA, CDR2 YSYEKL. This CDR3 reads CASSQDETANYGYTF. CDR3 sequence (DNA): TGCGCCAGCAGCCAAGATGAGACTGCTAACTATGGCTACACCTTC.

V gene TRBV30 combines with J gene TRBJ2-7, with 12 bases that match TRBD2. Trimming cost V 2 bases and J 4 bases; bases outside gene matches: 6. Germline V gene data show CDR1 as GTSNPN and CDR2 as SVGIG (reference sequence). This CDR3 spans 15 amino acids. The CDR3 loop is CAWSPGLAGGYEQYF. The CDR3 coding sequence is TGTGCCTGGAGTCCGGGGCTAGCGGGAGGGTACGAGCAGTACTTC.

In its sample, this clonotype was seen a few times. CDR3 protein: CASSRGAGNYNEQFF. DNA for the CDR3: TGTGCCAGCAGCCGGGGCGCAGGAAACTACAATGAGCAGTTCTTC. The rearrangement joins TRBV3-1 to TRBJ2-1; perhaps TRBD1 as D (5 bases). Germline-derived CDR1 and CDR2 are LGHDT and YNNKEL (reference sequence). V lost 4 bases, J lost 3 bases, and 13 bases lay in between. There are 15 residues in the CDR3.

The chain employs TRBV6-1 and TRBJ2-7; possibly TRBD1 for D (6 bases). The length of the CDR3 is 14 residues. V lost 6 bases, J lost 0 bases, and 12 bases lay in between. Germline CDR1 and CDR2: MNHNS and SASEGT. CDR3 sequence: CASRRTGFSYEQYF. CDR3 sequence (DNA): TGTGCCAGCAGACGAACAGGGTTCTCCTACGAGCAGTACTTC.

The chain joins TRBV7-2 to TRBJ2-3; 13 nucleotides line up with TRBD2. J was trimmed by 1 base and V by 3 bases; bases with no gene match: 1. The CDR3 runs 16 residues. Germline V CDR1 and CDR2: SGHTA, FQGNSA. In DNA, the CDR3 is TGTGCCAGCAGCTTCGGACTAGCGGGAGGCACAGATACGCAGTATTTT. Protein: CASSFGLAGGTDTQYF.

The chain joins TRBV2 to TRBJ1-5; unclear D gene. The V end was cut by 10 bases, the J end by 5 bases, with 15 bases between. The CDR3 is 13 amino acids. CDR1 and CDR2 from the germline V gene are SNHLY and FYNNEI. CDR3: CATHEGSDQPQHF. CDR3 in DNA: TGTGCCACCCACGAAGGCTCCGATCAGCCCCAGCATTTT.

The rearrangement uses TRBV11-3 and TRBJ2-3; D unclear. Germline V CDR1 and CDR2: SGHNT, YENEEA. Trimming took off 5 bases at V and 0 bases at J, with 9 bases between the two ends. This CDR3 has 14 amino acids. This chain's CDR3 is CASSDGLSTDTQYF. CDR3 DNA sequence: TGTGCCAGCAGCGACGGGTTGAGCACAGATACGCAGTATTTT. Using reference TRBV11-3 and TRBJ2-3 for the parts outside the CDR3, the full variable domain is EAGVVQSPRYKIIEKKQPVAFWCNPISGHNTLYWYLQNLGQGPELLIRYENEEAVDDSQLPKDRFSAERLKGVDSTLKIQPAELGDSAVYLCASSDGLSTDTQYFGPGTRLTVL.

The chain combines TRBV5-1 with TRBJ2-5; the match to TRBD1 covers 8 bases. The J segment lost 3 bases and the V segment lost 0 bases, leaving 7 bases of the junction unmatched. Germline CDR1 reads SGHRS; CDR2 reads YFSETQ. CDR3 size: 16 residues. CDR3 nucleotide sequence: TGCGCCAGCAGCTTGGGGACAGGGCTCCGGGAAGAGACCCAGTACTTC. Encoded protein: CASSLGTGLREETQYF.

This clonotype was seen repeatedly, ten times or more. V is TRBV29-1 and J is TRBJ2-4; 10 nucleotides align to TRBD1. The junction had 5 bases not matched to a gene; V was cut back by 7 bases and J by 5 bases. The CDR3 contains 13 residues. The germline gives CDR1 SQVTM, CDR2 ANQGSEA. In nucleotides, the CDR3 is TGCAGCGCTAGGGACAGGGGCGAAAACATTCAGTACTTC. Translating it yields CSARDRGENIQYF.